This T cell receptor (beta chain) was recorded in a study of cytomegalovirus exposure and HLA in healthy donors. The PCR employed 60 Vbeta primers together with 13 Jbeta primers. Assay: immunoSEQ multiplex PCR; the TCRdb copy retains only in-frame clones and omits some. Found here are 130,000 or so clones, around three quarters of them singletons; the top ten hold 5% to 6%. Germline values: CDR1 SGDLS, CDR2 YYNGEE. The ends lost 4 bases at V and 5 bases at J; junction bases unmatched: 5. The CDR3 sequence is 14 residues long. The chain employs TRBV9 and TRBJ2-3, with TRBD1 identical over 9 bases. This receptor was identified in a man aged 25 to 40 in good health and CMV-seronegative. The specimen sequenced was PBMCs. The CDR3 DNA sequence: TGTGCCAGCAGCCTTGGGACAGGGAGAGATACGCAGTATTTT. Encoded protein: CASSLGTGRDTQYF.